This TCR beta chain came from a study of radiotherapy plus CTLA-4 blockade in lung cancer. For the study at large: Among patients, approximately 19% showed objective responses, and about 31% had disease control.

Clones were sequenced by immunoSEQ multiplex PCR, and TCRdb holds only the in-frame ones, with some missing. The table shows some 90,000 clones, with around four fifths occurring only once. Points from the study as a whole: Early blood T cell clone changes and increased post-radiation serum interferon-beta were reportedly the strongest response predictors. Researchers report tumor-derived TCR clones expanding in blood after radiotherapy plus ipilimumab.

V was shortened by 4 bases and J by 7 bases, with 11 bases between the two germline ends. CDR3 length: 11 amino acids. Germline CDR1 reads SQVTM; CDR2 reads ANQGSEA. Chemo-refractory metastatic non-small-cell lung cancer patients were treated with focal radiation plus CTLA-4 blockade with ipilimumab. Of note for this clone: No antigen is known for it.

The source of this sequence is a human donor with non-small cell lung cancer who had stable disease on radiotherapy plus ipilimumab. The sequences come from peripheral blood, collected from a patient treated with radiotherapy plus ipilimumab. The chain has TRBV29-1 and TRBJ2-7; D might be TRBD2 (5 bases). The CDR3: CSVVIWEEQYF. CDR3 nucleotides: TGCAGCGTTGTGATTTGGGAGGAGCAGTACTTC.